A selection of T cell receptor beta chains follows, all from one sample in a study of lymphopenia after photon versus proton radiotherapy. TCRdb's copy holds only in-frame clones and misses some; the assay was immunoSEQ multiplex PCR. This table holds roughly 30,000 clones, about 81% found once. Sample: peripheral blood, taken from a patient treated with photon-based radiotherapy. These receptors originate from a man between 50 and 59 years old with gastric cancer. The CDR3 runs from the conserved cysteine through the conserved F or W. D genes are given only for firm matches. Some rows have no size entry. The others give once, few or many, or a class for an expanded clone.

CDR3 | DNA | size | J | V | D
CASNPQTGTGYYGYTF | TGTGCCAGCAACCCACAAACCGGGACAGGGTACTATGGCTACACCTTC | . | TRBJ1-2 | TRBV6-9 | TRBD1
CASSLPGQVVNEQFF | TGTGCCAGCAGCTTGCCGGGACAGGTAGTTAATGAGCAGTTCTTC | . | TRBJ2-1 | TRBV5-5 | TRBD1
CAWSKGTSGGPDTQYF | TGTGCCTGGAGTAAAGGGACTAGCGGGGGCCCAGATACGCAGTATTTT | . | TRBJ2-3 | TRBV30 | TRBD2
CASSLVGGDGYTF | TGTGCCAGCAGCTTGGTAGGGGGCGATGGCTACACCTTC | . | TRBJ1-2 | TRBV5-5 | TRBD1
CASSLAGSGANVLTF | TGTGCCAGCAGCCTCGCGGGCTCTGGGGCCAACGTCCTGACTTTC | . | TRBJ2-6 | TRBV6-5 | .
CASSLQGSSYNEQFF | TGTGCCAGCAGCTTACAGGGCAGCTCCTACAATGAGCAGTTCTTC | few | TRBJ2-1 | TRBV7-3 | .
CAWSAVQGHTEAFF | TGTGCCTGGAGTGCTGTCCAGGGCCACACTGAAGCTTTCTTT | . | TRBJ1-1 | TRBV30 | .
CASSFNPGQVTDTQYF | TGTGCCAGCAGCTTTAACCCGGGACAGGTCACAGATACGCAGTATTTT | . | TRBJ2-3 | TRBV7-2 | TRBD1
CASSFVGYTF | TGTGCCAGTAGCTTTGTTGGCTACACCTTC | once | TRBJ1-2 | TRBV19 | .
CASSVEGNTEAFF | TGTGCCAGCAGTGTTGAGGGGAACACTGAAGCTTTCTTT | . | TRBJ1-1 | TRBV2 | .
CASSGSGTGLGAQETQYF | TGTGCCAGCAGCGGCTCCGGGACAGGGTTGGGGGCCCAAGAGACCCAGTACTTC | few | TRBJ2-5 | TRBV14 | TRBD1
CASSGGSIETQYF | TGCGCCAGCAGTGGGGGGAGTATAGAGACCCAGTACTTC | once | TRBJ2-5 | TRBV10-1 | .
CASRPTGDPYNEQFF | TGTGCCAGCAGACCTACAGGTGACCCCTACAATGAGCAGTTCTTC | . | TRBJ2-1 | TRBV6-4 | .
CSVELEYEQYF | TGCAGCGTTGAGCTAGAATACGAGCAGTACTTC | . | TRBJ2-7 | TRBV29-1 | .
CASKSRENYGYTF | TGTGCCAGTAAATCCCGGGAGAACTATGGCTACACCTTC | . | TRBJ1-2 | TRBV19 | .
CASSPRGQGANTGELFF | TGTGCCAGCAGCCCCAGGGGGCAGGGAGCGAACACCGGGGAGCTGTTTTTT | . | TRBJ2-2 | TRBV9 | TRBD1
CASSGRTGKGDRETQYF | TGTGCCAGCAGCGGACGGACAGGGAAGGGGGACAGAGAGACCCAGTACTTC | . | TRBJ2-5 | TRBV9 | TRBD1
CASKSSPLSSNEQFF | TGTGCCAGCAAAAGCTCCCCCTTGTCTAGCAATGAGCAGTTCTTC | . | TRBJ2-1 | TRBV7-8 | .
CASRFLGSNEKLFF | TGTGCCAGCAGATTCCTAGGGTCAAATGAAAAACTGTTTTTT | . | TRBJ1-4 | TRBV6-5 | .
CASSSPGPYGYTF | TGTGCCAGCAGCTCGCCCGGGCCCTATGGCTACACCTTC | . | TRBJ1-2 | TRBV5-4 | .
CASSLGVTGFGATGELFF | TGTGCCAGCAGCTTAGGAGTGACAGGGTTTGGGGCAACCGGGGAGCTGTTTTTT | . | TRBJ2-2 | TRBV11-1 | TRBD1
CASRGTGSSSAQYF | TGTGCCAGTAGGGGGACAGGGTCCTCATCGGCGCAGTATTTT | . | TRBJ2-3 | TRBV19 | TRBD1
CASSLNGETQYF | TGTGCCAGCAGCCTGAATGGGGAGACCCAGTACTTC | . | TRBJ2-5 | TRBV2 | .
CAWSTSLRGHTEAFF | TGTGCCTGGAGCACTAGCCTTCGGGGCCACACTGAAGCTTTCTTT | . | TRBJ1-1 | TRBV30 | .
CASSRWEREKLFF | TGTGCCAGCAGCCGATGGGAGCGTGAAAAACTGTTTTTT | . | TRBJ1-4 | TRBV11-3 | .
CASSGGQRHSNYGYTF | TGTGCCAGCAGTGGGGGACAGAGGCACTCTAACTATGGCTACACCTTC | many | TRBJ1-2 | TRBV6-1 | TRBD1
CAITFSGTGLYEQYF | TGTGCCATCACTTTTTCCGGGACAGGCCTCTACGAGCAGTACTTC | . | TRBJ2-7 | TRBV10-3 | TRBD1
CASSLTRDPGNEQYF | TGTGCCAGCAGCTTAACAAGGGACCCGGGCAACGAGCAGTACTTC | . | TRBJ2-7 | TRBV7-3 | .
CASSLKWGHKNTEAFF | TGTGCCAGCAGCTTAAAATGGGGGCACAAGAACACTGAAGCTTTCTTT | . | TRBJ1-1 | TRBV11-2 | .
CASSLGRGTIGTGELFF | TGTGCCAGCAGCTTGGGCAGGGGGACTATTGGCACCGGGGAGCTGTTTTTT | few | TRBJ2-2 | TRBV11-1 | .
CASSLQSNTDTQYF | TGTGCCAGCAGTCTACAGTCGAACACAGATACGCAGTATTTT | . | TRBJ2-3 | TRBV6-4 | .
CSGSRSGGALEQFF | TGCAGCGGGTCCCGTAGCGGGGGGGCCCTTGAGCAGTTCTTC | . | TRBJ2-1 | TRBV29-1 | TRBD2